This T cell receptor beta chain stems from a study of T cell repertoires in aging, cancer and after chemotherapy. TCR beta rearrangements were amplified from peripheral blood genomic DNA. V was shortened by 4 bases and J by 0 bases, with 10 bases between the two germline ends. CDR1 is MNHEY, CDR2 SVGEGT, per germline. The length of the CDR3 is 15 residues. Multiplex touch-down PCR with TRB-A/B primers amplified rearranged V-D-J TRB sequences. One entry per CDR3 protein, called by TCRdb with MiXCR from the multiplex PCR reads. The data contain about 4,500 distinct CDR3 sequences, 20% to 30% of them singletons.

Specimen: blood. V usage is TRBV6-2 or TRBV6-3 and J usage is TRBJ2-1; D is unclear. The sequence was collected from a human donor with a blood cancer. The chain's CDR3 is CASSSSLSSYNEQFF. CDR3 DNA sequence: TGTGCCAGCAGTTCCAGTTTGAGCTCCTACAATGAGCAGTTCTTC.